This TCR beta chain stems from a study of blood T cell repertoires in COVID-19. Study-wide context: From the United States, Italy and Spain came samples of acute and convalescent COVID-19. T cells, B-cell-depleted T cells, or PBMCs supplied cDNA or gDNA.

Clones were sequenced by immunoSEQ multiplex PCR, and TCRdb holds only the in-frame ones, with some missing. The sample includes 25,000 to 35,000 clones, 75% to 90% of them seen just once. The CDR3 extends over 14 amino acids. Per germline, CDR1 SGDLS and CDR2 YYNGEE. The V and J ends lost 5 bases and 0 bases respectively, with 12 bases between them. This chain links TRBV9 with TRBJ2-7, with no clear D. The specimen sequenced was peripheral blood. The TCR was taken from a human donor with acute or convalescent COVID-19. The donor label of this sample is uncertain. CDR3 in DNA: TGTGCCAGCAGTTCCCAACACCGCTCCTACGAGCAGTACTTC. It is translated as CASSSQHRSYEQYF.